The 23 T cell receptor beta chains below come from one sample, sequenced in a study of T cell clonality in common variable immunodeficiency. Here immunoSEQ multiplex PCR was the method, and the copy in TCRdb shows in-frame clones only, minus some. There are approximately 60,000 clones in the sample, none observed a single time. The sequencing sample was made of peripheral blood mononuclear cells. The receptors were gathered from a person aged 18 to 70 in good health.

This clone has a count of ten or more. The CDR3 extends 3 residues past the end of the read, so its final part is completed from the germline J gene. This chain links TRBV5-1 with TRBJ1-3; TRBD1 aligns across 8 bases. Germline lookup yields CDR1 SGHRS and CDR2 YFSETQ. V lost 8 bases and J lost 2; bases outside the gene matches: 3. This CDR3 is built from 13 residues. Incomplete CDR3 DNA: TGCGCCAGTCGGACAGGGACTGGAAACACC. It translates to CASRTGTGNT. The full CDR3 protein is CASRTGTGNTIYF.

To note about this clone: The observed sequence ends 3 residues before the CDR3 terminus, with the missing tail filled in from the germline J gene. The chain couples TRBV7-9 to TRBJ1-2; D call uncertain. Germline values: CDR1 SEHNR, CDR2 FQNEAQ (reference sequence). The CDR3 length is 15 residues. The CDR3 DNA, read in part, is TGTGCCAGCAGCCTTGGACTAGCGGGGTGGGCGGGC. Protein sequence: CASSLGLAGWAG. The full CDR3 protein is CASSLGLAGWAGYTF.

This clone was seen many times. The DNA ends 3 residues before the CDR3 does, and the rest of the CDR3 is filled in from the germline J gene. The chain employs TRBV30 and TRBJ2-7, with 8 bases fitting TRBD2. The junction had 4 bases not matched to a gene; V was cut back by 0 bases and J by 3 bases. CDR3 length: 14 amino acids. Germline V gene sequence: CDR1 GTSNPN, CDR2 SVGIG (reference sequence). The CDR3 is CAWSVSSGYYEQYF. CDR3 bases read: TGTGCCTGGAGTGTGTCTAGCGGGTACTACGAG. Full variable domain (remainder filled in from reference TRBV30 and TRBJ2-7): SQTIHQWPATLVQPVGSPLSLECTVEGTSNPNLYWYRQAAGRGLQLLFYSVGIGQISSEVPQNLSASRPQDRQFILSSKKLLLSDSGFYLCAWSVSSGYYEQYFGPGTRLTVT.

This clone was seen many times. The DNA read from the CDR3 is TGCGCCAGCAGTGAAAGGGGAGGTGAG. Residues: CASSERGGE. The full CDR3 is CASSERGGEQFF. The genes are TRBV10-2 and TRBJ2-1; D perhaps matches TRBD2 (6 bases). The read falls 3 residues short of the CDR3 end, and the missing part is taken from the germline J gene. Germline CDR1 reads WSHSY; CDR2 reads SAAADI. V was pared by 3 bases and J by 9 bases, with 9 bases between. The CDR3 covers 12 residues.

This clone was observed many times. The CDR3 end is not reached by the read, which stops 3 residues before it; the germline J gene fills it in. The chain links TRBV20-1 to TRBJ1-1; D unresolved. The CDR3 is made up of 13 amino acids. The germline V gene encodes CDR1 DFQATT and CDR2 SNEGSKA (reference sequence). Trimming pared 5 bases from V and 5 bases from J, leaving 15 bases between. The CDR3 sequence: CSAPRTGRTEAFF. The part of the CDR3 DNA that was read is TGCAGTGCTCCTCGAACGGGTAGGACTGAA.

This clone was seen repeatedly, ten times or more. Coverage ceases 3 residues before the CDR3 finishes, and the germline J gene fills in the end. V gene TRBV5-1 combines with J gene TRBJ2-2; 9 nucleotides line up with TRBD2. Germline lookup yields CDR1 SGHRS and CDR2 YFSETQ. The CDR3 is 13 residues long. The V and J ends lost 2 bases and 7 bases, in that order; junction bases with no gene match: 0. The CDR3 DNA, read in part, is TGCGCCAGCAGCTTTAGCGGGAGCGGGGAG. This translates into CASSFSGSGE. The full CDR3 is CASSFSGSGELFF.

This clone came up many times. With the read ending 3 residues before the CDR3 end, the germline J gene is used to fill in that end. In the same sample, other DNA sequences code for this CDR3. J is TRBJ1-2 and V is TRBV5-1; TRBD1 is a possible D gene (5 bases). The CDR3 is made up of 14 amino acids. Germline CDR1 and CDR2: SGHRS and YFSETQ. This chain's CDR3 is CASSLELRVGGYTF. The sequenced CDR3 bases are TGCGCCAGCAGCTTGGAACTCAGGGTTGGAGGC.

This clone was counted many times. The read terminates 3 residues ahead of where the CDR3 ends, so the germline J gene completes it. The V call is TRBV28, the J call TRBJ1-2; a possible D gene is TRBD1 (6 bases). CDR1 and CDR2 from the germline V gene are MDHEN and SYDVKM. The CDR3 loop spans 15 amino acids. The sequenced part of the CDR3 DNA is TGTGCCAGCAGTTTATCCCCTTGGGACACCTCGGGC. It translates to CASSLSPWDTSG. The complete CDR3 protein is CASSLSPWDTSGYTF.

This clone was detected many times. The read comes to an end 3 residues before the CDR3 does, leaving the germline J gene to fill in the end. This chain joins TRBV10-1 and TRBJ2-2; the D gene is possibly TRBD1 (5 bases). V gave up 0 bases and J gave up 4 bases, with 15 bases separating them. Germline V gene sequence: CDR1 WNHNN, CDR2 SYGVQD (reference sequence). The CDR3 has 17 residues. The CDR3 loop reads CASSESRPGQSTGELFF. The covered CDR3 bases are TGCGCCAGCAGTGAGTCGAGGCCAGGGCAGAGCACCGGGGAG.

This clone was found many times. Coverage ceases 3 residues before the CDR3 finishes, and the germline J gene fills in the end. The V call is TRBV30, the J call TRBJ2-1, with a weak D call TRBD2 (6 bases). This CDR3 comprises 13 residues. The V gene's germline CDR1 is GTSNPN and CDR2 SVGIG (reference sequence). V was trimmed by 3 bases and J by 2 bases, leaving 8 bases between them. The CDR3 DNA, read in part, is TGTGCCTGGAGGTGGGGGGCCTACAATGAG. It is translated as CAWRWGAYNE. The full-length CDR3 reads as CAWRWGAYNEQFF. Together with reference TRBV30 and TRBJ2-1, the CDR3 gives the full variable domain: SQTIHQWPATLVQPVGSPLSLECTVEGTSNPNLYWYRQAAGRGLQLLFYSVGIGQISSEVPQNLSASRPQDRQFILSSKKLLLSDSGFYLCAWRWGAYNEQFFGPGTRLTVL.

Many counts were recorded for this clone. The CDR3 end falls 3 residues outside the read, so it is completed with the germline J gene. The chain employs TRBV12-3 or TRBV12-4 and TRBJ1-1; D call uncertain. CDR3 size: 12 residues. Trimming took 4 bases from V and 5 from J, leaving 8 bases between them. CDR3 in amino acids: CASSSRVTEAFF. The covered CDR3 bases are TGTGCCAGCAGTTCACGGGTAACTGAA.

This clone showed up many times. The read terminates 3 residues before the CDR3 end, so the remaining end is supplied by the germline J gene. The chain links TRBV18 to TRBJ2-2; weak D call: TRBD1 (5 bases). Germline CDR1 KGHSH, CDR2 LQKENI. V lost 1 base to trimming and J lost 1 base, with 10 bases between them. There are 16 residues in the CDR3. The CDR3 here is CASSPQTDRNTGELFF. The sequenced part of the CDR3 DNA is TGTGCCAGCTCACCACAGACAGACAGGAACACCGGGGAG.

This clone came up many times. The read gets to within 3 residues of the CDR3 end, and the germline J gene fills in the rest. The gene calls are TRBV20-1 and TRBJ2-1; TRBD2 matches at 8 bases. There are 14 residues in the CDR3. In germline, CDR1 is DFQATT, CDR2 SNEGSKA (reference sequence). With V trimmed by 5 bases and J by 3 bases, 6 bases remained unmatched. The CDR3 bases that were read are TGCAGTGCTTTCGAAGCGGGAGACTACAATGAG. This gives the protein CSAFEAGDYNE. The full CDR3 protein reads CSAFEAGDYNEQFF.

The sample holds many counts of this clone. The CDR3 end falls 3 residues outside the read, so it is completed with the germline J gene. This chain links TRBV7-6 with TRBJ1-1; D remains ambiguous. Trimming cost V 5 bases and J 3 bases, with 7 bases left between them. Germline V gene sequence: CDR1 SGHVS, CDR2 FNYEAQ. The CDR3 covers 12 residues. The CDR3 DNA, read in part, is TGTGCCAGCAGCCCTACGGACACTGAA. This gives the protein CASSPTDTE. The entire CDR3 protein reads CASSPTDTEAFF.

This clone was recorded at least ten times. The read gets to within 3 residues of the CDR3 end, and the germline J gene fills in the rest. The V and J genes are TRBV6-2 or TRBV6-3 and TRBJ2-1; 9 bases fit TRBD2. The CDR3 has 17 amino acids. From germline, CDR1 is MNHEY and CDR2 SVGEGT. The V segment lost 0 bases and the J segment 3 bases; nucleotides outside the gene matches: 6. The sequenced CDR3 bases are TGTGCCAGCAGTTACTCCCCCCCTAGCGGGGTCTACAATGAG. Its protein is CASSYSPPSGVYNE. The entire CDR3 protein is CASSYSPPSGVYNEQFF.

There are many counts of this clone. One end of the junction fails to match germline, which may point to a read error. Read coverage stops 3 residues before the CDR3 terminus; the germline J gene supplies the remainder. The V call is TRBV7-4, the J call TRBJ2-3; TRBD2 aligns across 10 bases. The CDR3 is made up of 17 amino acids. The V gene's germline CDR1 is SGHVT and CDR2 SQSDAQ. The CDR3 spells CTSSRGGLAVSTDTQYF. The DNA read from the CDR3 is TGCACCAGCAGCCGAGGAGGACTAGCGGTTAGCACAGATACG.

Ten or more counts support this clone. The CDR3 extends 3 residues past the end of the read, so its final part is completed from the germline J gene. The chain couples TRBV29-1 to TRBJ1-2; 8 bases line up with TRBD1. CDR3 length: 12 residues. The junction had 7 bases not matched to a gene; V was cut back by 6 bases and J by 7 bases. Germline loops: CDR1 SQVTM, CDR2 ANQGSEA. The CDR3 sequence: CSVLRGPSGYTF. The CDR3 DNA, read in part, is TGCAGCGTGCTCAGGGGGCCGAGTGGC.

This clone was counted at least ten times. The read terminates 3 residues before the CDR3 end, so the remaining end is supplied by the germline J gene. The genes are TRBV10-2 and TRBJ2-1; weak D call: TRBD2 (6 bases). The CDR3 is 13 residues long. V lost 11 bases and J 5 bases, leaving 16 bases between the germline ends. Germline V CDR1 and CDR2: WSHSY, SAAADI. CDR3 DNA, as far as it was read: TGCGCCGGGGGGACGGACCTCAACAATGAG. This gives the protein CAGGTDLNNE. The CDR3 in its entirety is CAGGTDLNNEQFF.

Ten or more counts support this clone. CDR3 bases read: TGTGCCAGCAGTCCTAGGGGGACAGGCCAAGAGACC. As protein: CASSPRGTGQET. The whole CDR3 protein reads CASSPRGTGQETQYF. This chain joins TRBV11-3 and TRBJ2-5, with 8 bases that match TRBD1. The read comes to an end 3 residues before the CDR3 does, leaving the germline J gene to fill in the end. This CDR3 region has 15 residues. In germline, CDR1 is SGHNT, CDR2 YENEEA. The V and J ends lost 6 bases and 1 base, in that order; junction bases with no gene match: 7.

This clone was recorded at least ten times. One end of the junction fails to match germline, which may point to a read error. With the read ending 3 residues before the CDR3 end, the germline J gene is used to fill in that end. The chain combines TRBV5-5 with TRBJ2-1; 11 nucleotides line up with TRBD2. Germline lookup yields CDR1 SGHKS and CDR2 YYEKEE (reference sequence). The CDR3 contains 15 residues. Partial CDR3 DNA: TGTGCCAGCAGCACTAGCGGGGGCTCCAACAATGAG. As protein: CASSTSGGSNNE. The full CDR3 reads CASSTSGGSNNEQFF.

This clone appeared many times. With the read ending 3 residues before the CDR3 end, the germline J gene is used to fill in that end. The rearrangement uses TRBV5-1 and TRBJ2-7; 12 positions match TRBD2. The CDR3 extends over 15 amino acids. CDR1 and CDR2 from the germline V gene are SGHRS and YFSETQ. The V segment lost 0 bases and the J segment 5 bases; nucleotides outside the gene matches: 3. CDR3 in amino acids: CASSLELAGGHEQYF. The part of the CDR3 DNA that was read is TGCGCCAGCAGCTTGGAACTAGCGGGAGGCCACGAG.

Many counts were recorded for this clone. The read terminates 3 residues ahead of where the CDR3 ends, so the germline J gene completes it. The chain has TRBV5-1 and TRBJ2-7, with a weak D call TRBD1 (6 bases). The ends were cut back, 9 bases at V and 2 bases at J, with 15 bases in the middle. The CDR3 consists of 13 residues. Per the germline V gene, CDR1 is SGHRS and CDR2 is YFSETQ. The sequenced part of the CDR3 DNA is TGCGCCACCGCCCGGACAGATACCTACGAG. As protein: CATARTDTYE. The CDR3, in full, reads CATARTDTYEQYF.

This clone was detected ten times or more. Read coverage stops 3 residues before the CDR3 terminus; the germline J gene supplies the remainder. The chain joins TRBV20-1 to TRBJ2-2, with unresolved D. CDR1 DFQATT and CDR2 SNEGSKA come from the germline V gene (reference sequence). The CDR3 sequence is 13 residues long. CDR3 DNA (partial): TGCAGTGCTGCCCTGAGGCCGAATGAAAAG. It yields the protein CSAALRPNEK. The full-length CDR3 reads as CSAALRPNEKLFF.